Each of the 30 T cell receptor beta chains below was sequenced from the same sample in a study of blood T cell repertoires in COVID-19. TCRdb's copy holds only in-frame clones and misses some; the assay was immunoSEQ multiplex PCR. This sample has fewer than 350,000 clones, with approximately 88% found just once. The specimen sequenced was PBMCs or T cells enriched from blood (not recorded which). These receptors came from a middle-aged woman who had recovered from COVID-19.

The gene calls are TRBV6-2 or TRBV6-3 and TRBJ1-5, with D maybe TRBD1 (6 bases). The ends were cut back, 4 bases at V and 9 bases at J, with 19 bases in the middle. Germline V gene data show CDR1 as MNHEY and CDR2 as SVGEGT. The CDR3 covers 15 residues. This chain's CDR3 is CASSSRGGAYRPQHF. The CDR3 nucleotides read TGTGCCAGCAGTTCCCGGGGGGGGGCATATAGGCCCCAGCATTTT.

The chain joins TRBV18 to TRBJ1-1; D is uncertain. This CDR3 comprises 16 residues. Germline loops: CDR1 KGHSH, CDR2 LQKENI. V was clipped by 3 bases and J by 0 bases, with 14 bases between them. CDR3 in DNA: TGTGCCAGCTCACCCACGATCGGGGTTCTGAACACTGAAGCTTTCTTT. It specifies CASSPTIGVLNTEAFF.

This chain uses TRBV27 with TRBJ1-2; 9 bases agree with TRBD1. V shed 3 bases and J 8 bases; nucleotides not matched to a gene: 7. The CDR3 sequence is 14 residues long. CDR1 is MNHEY, CDR2 SMNVEV, per germline (reference sequence). DNA of the CDR3: TGTGCCAGCAGTTTTATGGGACAGGGAACGGGCTACACCTTC. It encodes CASSFMGQGTGYTF.

This clone was counted a few times. The genes are TRBV28 and TRBJ2-1; 15 positions match TRBD2. Trimming cost V 4 bases and J 10 bases; bases outside gene matches: 2. Germline V gene sequence: CDR1 MDHEN, CDR2 SYDVKM. CDR3 length: 14 amino acids. The CDR3 here is CASSYGTSGREQFF. CDR3 DNA: TGTGCCAGCAGTTATGGGACTAGCGGGAGGGAGCAGTTCTTC.

V is TRBV30 and J is TRBJ1-1; weak D call: TRBD1 (6 bases). Germline V gene lookup returns CDR1 GTSNPN and CDR2 SVGIG (reference sequence). This CDR3 region has 15 residues. V gave up 4 bases and J gave up 0 bases, with 15 bases separating them. CDR3 protein: CAWTRDIEMNTEAFF. As DNA, the CDR3 is TGTGCCTGGACCAGGGACATCGAGATGAACACTGAAGCTTTCTTT.

The chain recombines TRBV2 with TRBJ1-1, with D possibly matching TRBD1 (5 bases). Germline V gives CDR1 SNHLY, CDR2 FYNNEI. This CDR3 comprises 13 residues. Trimming took off 4 bases at V and 3 bases at J, with 9 bases between the two ends. Here the CDR3 reads CASSVSGDTEAFF. CDR3 in DNA: TGTGCCAGCAGTGTTTCGGGGGACACTGAAGCTTTCTTT.

The V call is TRBV10-3, the J call TRBJ2-3, with D perhaps TRBD2 (5 bases). The CDR3 is 13 amino acids. V was pared by 9 bases and J by 6 bases, with 16 bases between. CDR1 and CDR2 (germline): ENHRY, SYGVKD. The CDR3 coding sequence is TGTGCCATATCGGGATCGAACTGGGATACGCAGTATTTT. It encodes CAISGSNWDTQYF.

This chain uses TRBV5-5 with TRBJ2-7, with a possible D match to TRBD1 (5 bases). There are 13 residues in the CDR3. V was shortened by 7 bases and J by 5 bases, with 16 bases between the two germline ends. Per germline, CDR1 SGHKS and CDR2 YYEKEE (reference sequence). The CDR3 sequence is CASGAPQSHEQYF. DNA for the CDR3: TGTGCCAGCGGGGCGCCCCAGTCTCACGAGCAGTACTTC.

There are a few counts of this clone. J is TRBJ1-1 and V is TRBV29-1; D might be TRBD1 (6 bases). This CDR3 region has 13 residues. Between the trimmed V and J ends, which lost 1 base and 1 base, there was a span of 7 bases. Germline assignment: CDR1 SQVTM and CDR2 ANQGSEA. The CDR3 DNA sequence: TGCAGCGTTGAAGGACAGGCGAACACTGAAGCTTTCTTT. Translation gives CSVEGQANTEAFF.

As for this clone: Different DNA sequences within this sample yield the same CDR3. The V gene is TRBV18, the J gene TRBJ2-2, with D uncertain. There are 14 residues in the CDR3. CDR1 is KGHSH, CDR2 LQKENI, per germline. V was pared by 3 bases and J by 3 bases, with 8 bases between. The DNA for the CDR3 is TGTGCCAGCTCACCCCCACAGTACACCGGGGAGCTGTTTTTT. The encoded protein is CASSPPQYTGELFF.

The chain is built from TRBV27 and TRBJ1-5, with 7 bases identical to TRBD1. The germline V gene has CDR1 MNHEY and CDR2 SMNVEV (reference sequence). Trimming cost V 5 bases and J 7 bases; bases outside gene matches: 5. This CDR3 is 13 amino acids long. The CDR3 DNA reads TGTGCCAGCAGTGGGGTGGGACAGCAGCCCCAGCATTTT. Translated, it gives CASSGVGQQPQHF.

The sample holds one count of this clone. This chain joins TRBV29-1 and TRBJ1-4, with 9 positions matching TRBD1. CDR1 is SQVTM, CDR2 ANQGSEA, per germline. V gave up 4 bases and J gave up 7 bases; unmatched junction bases: 4. This CDR3 is built from 13 residues. In nucleotides, the CDR3 is TGCAGCGTTGCCGACAGGGGGGGTGAAAAACTGTTTTTT. Its translation: CSVADRGGEKLFF.

The rearrangement joins TRBV2 to TRBJ2-2, with a weak D call TRBD1 (6 bases). V was cut by 3 bases and J by 5 bases, with 16 bases left in between. The CDR3 loop spans 16 amino acids. The germline V gene encodes CDR1 SNHLY and CDR2 FYNNEI. This CDR3 reads CASSDRQDGGTGELFF. The CDR3 nucleotides read TGTGCCAGCAGTGACCGACAGGACGGTGGGACCGGGGAGCTGTTTTTT.

The rearrangement joins TRBV10-1 to TRBJ1-2; no clear D. The length of the CDR3 is 13 residues. Germline loops: CDR1 WNHNN, CDR2 SYGVQD (reference sequence). Trimming took 2 bases from V and 9 from J, leaving 13 bases between them. CDR3 sequence: CASSEGLLGSYTF. CDR3 nucleotide sequence: TGCGCCAGCAGTGAGGGTTTACTCGGTAGCTACACCTTC.

J is TRBJ1-3 and V is TRBV7-8, with D uncertain. V lost 2 bases, J lost 4 bases, and 21 bases lay in between. This CDR3 region has 18 residues. Germline CDR1 is SGHVS and CDR2 is FQNEAQ. The CDR3 loop is CASSLRVFPTGSGNTIYF. The CDR3 DNA sequence: TGTGCCAGCAGCTTACGTGTGTTCCCGACCGGGTCGGGAAACACCATATATTTT.

The chain recombines TRBV21-1 with TRBJ1-1; TRBD1 reflects the table's D call only, with no check against the DNA. TRBV21-1 is a known pseudogene. The CDR3 has 15 amino acids. CDR3 DNA: TGTGCCAGCAGCATCCACCGGGACAGGGAAACTGAAGCTTTCTTT. It is translated as CASSIHRDRETEAFF.

This sequence joins TRBV30 and TRBJ1-6; D perhaps matches TRBD1 (5 bases). The CDR3 is made up of 14 amino acids. In germline, CDR1 is GTSNPN, CDR2 SVGIG (reference sequence). Trimming removed 3 bases at V and 2 bases at J, with 8 bases between. CDR3 DNA sequence: TGTGCCTGGAGCGCAGGGCCCTATAATTCACCCCTCCACTTT. Its protein is CAWSAGPYNSPLHF.

The V and J genes are TRBV7-9 and TRBJ2-5; TRBD2 matches at 8 bases. Germline V gene lookup returns CDR1 SEHNR and CDR2 FQNEAQ (reference sequence). The CDR3 consists of 16 residues. The junction had 6 bases not matched to a gene; V was cut back by 0 bases and J by 3 bases. For the CDR3, the DNA is TGTGCCAGCAGCTTAGCGCCTGGGACTAGTGAAGAGACCCAGTACTTC. This gives the protein CASSLAPGTSEETQYF.

This clone was seen more than once but under ten times. The CDR3 bases are TGTGCCAGCAGCGTAGGGACAGGGGGTGTCGGCACTGAAGCTTTCTTT. It encodes CASSVGTGGVGTEAFF. V and J are TRBV9 and TRBJ1-1; 10 bases agree with TRBD1. The junction had 6 bases not matched to a gene; V was cut back by 0 bases and J by 4 bases. Germline lookup yields CDR1 SGDLS and CDR2 YYNGEE. The CDR3 loop spans 16 amino acids.

V usage is TRBV11-3 and J usage is TRBJ2-2, with TRBD1 as a possible D gene (5 bases). V lost 6 bases and J 6 bases, leaving 11 bases between the germline ends. Looked up from germline, CDR1 is SGHNT and CDR2 is YENEEA. The CDR3 extends over 13 amino acids. CDR3: CASRSSGSGELFF. The CDR3 DNA follows: TGTGCCAGCAGATCCTCAGGGTCCGGGGAGCTGTTTTTT.

V and J are TRBV6-5 and TRBJ2-7, with D possibly matching TRBD2 (5 bases). There are 14 residues in the CDR3. Trimming pared 0 bases from V and 2 bases from J, leaving 8 bases between. Germline loops: CDR1 MNHEY, CDR2 SVGAGI. The chain's CDR3 is CASSYSIGAYEQYF. The CDR3 coding sequence is TGTGCCAGCAGTTACTCGATCGGGGCCTACGAGCAGTACTTC.

The chain employs TRBV19 and TRBJ2-1, with TRBD2 matching 14 bases. Germline CDR1 and CDR2: LNHDA and SQIVND (reference sequence). This CDR3 has 19 residues. Trimming took 1 base from V and 8 from J; bases not matched to a gene: 13. As DNA, the CDR3 is TGTGCCAGTAGTATAGTAAAGGGACTAGCGGGGGCCCCTCGTGATGAGCAGTTCTTC. It translates to CASSIVKGLAGAPRDEQFF.

This chain connects TRBV5-1 to TRBJ1-1; TRBD1 aligns across 9 bases. The CDR3 sequence is 17 residues long. Germline loops: CDR1 SGHRS, CDR2 YFSETQ. V shed 3 bases, J shed 1 base, and the junction held 10 bases outside the gene matches. The CDR3 bases are TGCGCCAGCAGCTCGATTAACAGGGGGCAGAGGAACACTGAAGCTTTCTTT. Protein: CASSSINRGQRNTEAFF.

V gene TRBV5-1 combines with J gene TRBJ2-1; 7 bases fit TRBD2. V trimming: 1 base; J trimming: 5 bases; junction bases outside the gene matches: 6. Germline-derived CDR1 and CDR2 are SGHRS and YFSETQ. CDR3 length: 15 amino acids. The CDR3 coding sequence is TGCGCCAGCAGCTTGTACGCGGGAGTTCACAATGAGCAGTTCTTC. It codes for CASSLYAGVHNEQFF.

V usage is TRBV11-2 and J usage is TRBJ1-2, with 7 bases lining up with TRBD1. Trimming cost V 6 bases and J 7 bases; bases outside gene matches: 8. CDR3 length equals 13 residues. Germline lookup yields CDR1 SGHAT and CDR2 FQNNGV. DNA of the CDR3: TGTGCCAGCAGTACAGACAGGGTGCGTGGCTACACCTTC. It encodes CASSTDRVRGYTF.

The chain couples TRBV7-9 to TRBJ2-1, with TRBD2 as a possible D gene (6 bases). Germline CDR1 and CDR2: SEHNR and FQNEAQ (reference sequence). Trimming left V 5 bases short and J 8 bases short, with 19 bases between. CDR3 length equals 15 residues. As DNA, the CDR3 is TGTGCCAGCAGCCGGCCGGGACTTTCGTCCCATGAGCAGTTCTTC. Translated, it gives CASSRPGLSSHEQFF.

The J gene is TRBJ1-6, the V gene TRBV2; D unclear. The CDR3 covers 17 residues. V was cut by 2 bases and J by 3 bases, with 14 bases left in between. Germline CDR1 reads SNHLY; CDR2 reads FYNNEI. The CDR3 DNA reads TGTGCCAGCAGTGAAACCCCCAGGAAGGACTATAATTCACCCCTCCACTTT. This encodes CASSETPRKDYNSPLHF.

The V call is TRBV5-8, the J call TRBJ1-2; D perhaps matches TRBD1 (6 bases). The length of the CDR3 is 13 residues. Looked up from germline, CDR1 is SGHTS and CDR2 is YDEGEE. V lost 3 bases and J lost 3, with 9 bases in between. CDR3 nucleotides: TGTGCCAGCAGCTCGGACAGACACTATGGCTACACCTTC. As protein: CASSSDRHYGYTF.

The J gene is TRBJ1-2, the V gene TRBV28, with D possibly matching TRBD1 (5 bases). Germline CDR1 MDHEN, CDR2 SYDVKM. V lost 2 bases to trimming and J lost 8 bases, with 18 bases between them. This CDR3 comprises 15 residues. CDR3 region: CASSLGGAGSLGYTF. CDR3 sequence (DNA): TGTGCCAGCAGTTTAGGAGGGGCCGGGAGTTTGGGCTACACCTTC.

This rearrangement joins TRBV6-5 to TRBJ1-2; 9 nucleotides align to TRBD1. Germline loops: CDR1 MNHEY, CDR2 SVGAGI. This CDR3 has 13 amino acids. Trimming at V came to 7 bases and at J to 8 bases, leaving 8 bases not matched to a gene. This chain's CDR3 is CASTLQGARGYTF. The CDR3 DNA reads TGTGCCAGCACCTTACAGGGGGCGCGGGGCTACACCTTC.